This passage covers 5 T cell receptor beta chains from one sample sequenced in a study of human thymus T cells. Sequencing used immunoSEQ multiplex PCR; TCRdb keeps in-frame clones, though not all of them. The sample gives about 130,000 clones, approximately 96% of which show up once; around 0.025% is in the top ten. Corrective cardiac operations yielded the resected thymus tissue. The sample comprised thymus tissue. The receptor set was obtained from a boy under two years old with a congenital heart defect but otherwise immunologically healthy.

The chain combines TRBV28 with TRBJ2-5; 11 nucleotides agree with TRBD2. The CDR3 is 16 amino acids. Germline CDR1 MDHEN, CDR2 SYDVKM. V was pared by 5 bases and J by 3 bases, with 8 bases of the junction left unmatched. The CDR3 DNA is TGTGCCAGCAGTCGGGTTAGCGGGGGGGCCGAAGAGACCCAGTACTTC. Protein: CASSRVSGGAEETQYF.

The chain employs TRBV10-1 and TRBJ2-7; TRBD2 agrees at 7 bases. J was trimmed by 3 bases and V by 3 bases; bases with no gene match: 5. This CDR3 comprises 14 residues. The germline V gene encodes CDR1 WNHNN and CDR2 SYGVQD (reference sequence). The CDR3 DNA is TGCGCCAGCAGTGAAGGTCGGGGGGACTACGAGCAGTACTTC. Translated: CASSEGRGDYEQYF.

This clone occurred once. In DNA, the CDR3 is TGTGCCAGCAGTGACTCCCCCCTATCACCCCTCCACTTT. Its translation: CASSDSPLSPLHF. The V and J genes are TRBV6-4 and TRBJ1-6; no clear D gene. The CDR3 covers 13 residues. Per the germline V gene, CDR1 is MRHNA and CDR2 is SNTAGT. Trimming stripped 0 bases from V and 10 bases from J, with 7 bases between.

The chain is built from TRBV7-9 and TRBJ2-5; 9 bases fit TRBD1. Trimming at V came to 5 bases and at J to 2 bases, leaving 6 bases not matched to a gene. The germline CDR1 and CDR2 sequences are SEHNR and FQNEAQ (reference sequence). CDR3 length equals 15 residues. CDR3 loop: CASSHRDRGQETQYF. DNA for the CDR3: TGTGCCAGCAGCCACCGCGACAGGGGGCAAGAGACCCAGTACTTC.

The chain carries TRBV5-1 and TRBJ1-2; the match to TRBD1 covers 7 bases. V was pared by 0 bases and J by 6 bases, with 2 bases of the junction left unmatched. Germline V gene sequence: CDR1 SGHRS, CDR2 YFSETQ. The length of the CDR3 is 13 residues. CDR3 protein: CASSLGQGNGYTF. The CDR3 nucleotides are TGCGCCAGCAGCTTGGGACAGGGAAATGGCTACACCTTC.